Following are 17 T cell receptor beta chains from one sample sequenced in a study of beta chain features in type 1 diabetes. Study results and limitations: Among patients with Type 1 diabetes, TCRB CDR3s were moderately but significantly shorter in every one of the four CD4+ subsets.

These TCRs are of unknown antigen specificity. Every isolated RNA sample was fully reverse transcribed, so sequencing captured expressed TCRB transcripts. Profiled with immunoSEQ multiplex PCR; TCRdb holds only in-frame clones, not every one. The table shows a few hundred thousand clones, with around 10% occurring only once. Input material: central memory CD4+ T cells from blood. These TCRs come from a man younger than 40 with type 1 diabetes.

The sample holds a few counts of this clone. This sequence joins TRBV7-2 and TRBJ2-5, with D possibly being TRBD2 (6 bases). With 5 bases removed from V and 5 bases from J, the gap between germline ends came to 24 bases. Per germline, CDR1 SGHTA and CDR2 FQGNSA. The CDR3 runs 17 residues. The CDR3: CASSAEIGTGGQETQYF. Written as DNA, the CDR3 is TGTGCCAGCAGCGCAGAGATCGGGACTGGAGGTCAGGAGACCCAGTACTTC.

CDR3 sequence: CASSFYRSNTEAFF. CDR3 DNA: TGTGCCAGCAGCTTCTACAGGTCGAACACTGAAGCTTTCTTT. This chain uses TRBV7-2 with TRBJ1-1; D perhaps matches TRBD1 (5 bases). The germline V and J ends were trimmed by 3 bases and 1 base, with 9 bases remaining between them. The CDR3 covers 14 residues. The germline gives CDR1 SGHTA, CDR2 FQGNSA.

V and J are TRBV5-1 and TRBJ1-1; possible D gene TRBD1, 6 bases. The CDR3 length is 16 residues. Trimming left V 4 bases short and J 0 bases short, with 16 bases between. Germline V gives CDR1 SGHRS, CDR2 YFSETQ. The CDR3 region has the DNA TGCGCCAGCAGCACCGGGACATCTTTCATGAACACTGAAGCTTTCTTT. Amino acid sequence: CASSTGTSFMNTEAFF.

This clone was counted only a few times. Within the sample, other DNA sequences also encode this same CDR3. The gene calls are TRBV2 and TRBJ2-5, with 9 bases lining up with TRBD1. This CDR3 spans 14 amino acids. V shed 8 bases and J 4 bases; nucleotides not matched to a gene: 8. From germline, CDR1 is SNHLY and CDR2 FYNNEI. The CDR3 here is CASFRDREGETQYF. CDR3 DNA: TGTGCCAGCTTCCGGGACAGGGAAGGAGAGACCCAGTACTTC.

This clone was seen only a few times. The V call is TRBV4-2, the J call TRBJ2-1; a weak D match, TRBD1 (6 bases). Trimming pared 8 bases from V and 5 bases from J, leaving 19 bases between. This CDR3 comprises 15 residues. CDR1 LGHNA and CDR2 YNFKEQ come from the germline V gene. The CDR3 spells CASAGGETNDNEQFF. The CDR3 DNA sequence: TGTGCCAGCGCTGGGGGCGAGACGAACGACAATGAGCAGTTCTTC.

V is TRBV10-3 and J is TRBJ2-1; TRBD2 matches at 9 bases. The CDR3 contains 19 residues. Germline V gene sequence: CDR1 ENHRY, CDR2 SYGVKD. With 0 bases clipped from V and 6 bases from J, the junction kept 15 bases outside the gene matches. CDR3 loop: CAISESGGRGGRDRNEQFF. For the CDR3, the DNA is TGTGCCATCAGTGAGTCGGGGGGACGCGGCGGGAGGGATCGCAATGAGCAGTTCTTC.

Comments on this clone: Sequence at one end of the junction differs from germline and may be a read error. This sequence joins TRBV6-5 and TRBJ1-1; D remains ambiguous. CDR1 MNHEY and CDR2 SVGAGI come from the germline V gene. The CDR3 is made up of 11 amino acids. As DNA, the CDR3 is TGTGCCTGCAGCCTTGGGTCTGAAGCTTTCTTT. Protein product: CACSLGSEAFF.

Turning to this clone: With a far larger clone one base away, a read error is the likely cause. This chain uses TRBV4-1 with TRBJ2-2; 12 bases align to TRBD2. Germline-derived CDR1 and CDR2 are MGHRA and YSYEKL. CDR3 length equals 17 residues. Trimming took 4 bases from V and 8 from J; bases not matched to a gene: 11. The CDR3 sequence: CASSRSSGRAMAGELFF. The CDR3 DNA sequence: TGCGCCAGCAGCCGGTCTAGCGGGAGGGCCATGGCTGGGGAGCTGTTTTTT.

A remark on this clone: Within the sample, other DNA sequences also encode this same CDR3. This chain joins TRBV18 and TRBJ2-1; D is unclear. Trimming cost V 3 bases and J 1 base, with 1 base left between them. Germline values: CDR1 KGHSH, CDR2 LQKENI. There are 12 residues in the CDR3. The CDR3: CASSPSYNEQFF. The CDR3 bases are TGTGCCAGCTCACCTTCCTACAATGAGCAGTTCTTC.

This chain joins TRBV11-3 and TRBJ2-3; no clear D. V lost 4 bases and J 2 bases, leaving 4 bases between the germline ends. The CDR3 runs to 12 residues. Germline V CDR1 and CDR2: SGHNT, YENEEA. CDR3 in DNA: TGTGCCAGCAGCTCACTCACAGATACGCAGTATTTT. It translates to CASSSLTDTQYF.

This sequence joins TRBV6-6 and TRBJ1-5, with D possibly matching TRBD1 (6 bases). CDR3 size: 16 residues. Germline loops: CDR1 MNHNY, CDR2 SVGAGI (reference sequence). V lost 0 bases, J lost 2 bases, and 11 bases lay in between. In DNA form, the CDR3 reads TGTGCCAGCAGTTACTCGACGGGACATGGCAATCAGCCCCAGCATTTT. Translated, it gives CASSYSTGHGNQPQHF.

This chain links TRBV6-1 with TRBJ2-5; D unclear. The CDR3 is made up of 11 amino acids. CDR1 is MNHNS, CDR2 SASEGT, per germline. Trimming took 8 bases from V and 4 from J, leaving 8 bases between them. The CDR3 DNA reads as TGTGCCAGCGGGCGGACAGAGACCCAGTACTTC. This encodes CASGRTETQYF.

The chain carries TRBV11-3 and TRBJ2-2; D is undetermined. The CDR3 has 15 residues. Germline-derived CDR1 and CDR2 are SGHNT and YENEEA. V was shortened by 0 bases and J by 6 bases, with 11 bases between the two germline ends. The CDR3 coding sequence is TGTGCCAGCAGCTTAGACAGTGGTTTCGCCGGGGAGCTGTTTTTT. Amino acid sequence: CASSLDSGFAGELFF. The whole variable domain, filled in from reference TRBV11-3 and TRBJ2-2, reads EAGVVQSPRYKIIEKKQPVAFWCNPISGHNTLYWYLQNLGQGPELLIRYENEEAVDDSQLPKDRFSAERLKGVDSTLKIQPAELGDSAVYLCASSLDSGFAGELFFGEGSRLTVL.

The sample holds many counts of this clone. This chain joins TRBV19 and TRBJ2-3; tentative D call: TRBD1 (6 bases). Germline values: CDR1 LNHDA, CDR2 SQIVND (reference sequence). Trimming took 3 bases from V and 2 from J, leaving 12 bases between them. The CDR3 is 15 amino acids. CDR3 DNA: TGTGCCAGTAGTATGAAGGGGGTCTCCACAGATACGCAGTATTTT. Its translation is CASSMKGVSTDTQYF.

The genes are TRBV28 and TRBJ1-2; D may be TRBD1 (6 bases). In germline, CDR1 is MDHEN, CDR2 SYDVKM. Trimming took off 6 bases at V and 8 bases at J, with 13 bases between the two ends. The CDR3 covers 12 residues. Written as DNA, the CDR3 is TGTGCCAGCAGCAGGGGTGGGCACGGCTACACCTTC. The encoded protein is CASSRGGHGYTF.

The J gene is TRBJ2-1, the V gene TRBV21-1; the table's D call TRBD2 went unverified against the DNA. TRBV21-1 is classified as a pseudogene. The CDR3 has 16 amino acids. CDR3 region: CASSPSGASGSGEQFF. CDR3 nucleotide sequence: TGTGCCAGCAGCCCGAGTGGTGCTAGCGGGAGCGGTGAGCAGTTCTTC.

This clone was counted ten times or more. A read error may account for a junction end that differs from germline. This chain uses TRBV7-2 with TRBJ2-7, with 13 nucleotides matching TRBD2. Germline V gene sequence: CDR1 SGHTA, CDR2 FQGNSA. The CDR3 extends over 13 amino acids. The CDR3: CASSIGLTGLAGF. The CDR3 nucleotides read TGTGCCAGCAGCATAGGGCTGACGGGACTAGCGGGATTC.